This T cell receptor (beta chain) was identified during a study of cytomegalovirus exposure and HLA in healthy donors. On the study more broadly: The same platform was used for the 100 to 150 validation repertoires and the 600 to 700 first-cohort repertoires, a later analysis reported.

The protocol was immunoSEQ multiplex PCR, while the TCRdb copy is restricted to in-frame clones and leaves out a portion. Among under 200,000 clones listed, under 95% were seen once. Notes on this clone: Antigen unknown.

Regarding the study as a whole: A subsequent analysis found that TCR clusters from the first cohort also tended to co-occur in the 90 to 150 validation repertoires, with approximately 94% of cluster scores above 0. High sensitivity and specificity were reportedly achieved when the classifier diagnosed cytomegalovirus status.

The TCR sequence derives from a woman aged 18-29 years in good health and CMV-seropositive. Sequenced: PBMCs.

CDR3 nucleotides: TGTGCCACCAGCAGAGAAGGGGAAGCTAACTATGGCTACACCTTC. Protein sequence: CATSREGEANYGYTF. The J gene is TRBJ1-2, the V gene TRBV15, with a weak D call TRBD1 (5 bases). The CDR3 runs to 15 residues. Germline V gene data show CDR1 as LNHNV and CDR2 as YYDKDF (reference sequence). The V end lost 0 bases, the J end lost 0 bases, and 8 bases lay between the germline ends.